This entry concerns a single T cell receptor beta chain. The data were obtained in a study of blood T cell repertoires in COVID-19. As for the study in general: Both acute and convalescent COVID-19 samples were obtained from the United States, Italy and Spain.

The authors' processing: Researchers report that nucleated cell counts were estimated from reference gene primer amplification. TCRdb's table, derived via immunoSEQ multiplex PCR, lists solely in-frame clones and lacks some. That table gives V, J and clone size, and the DNA gave D and trimming. In the table there are 200,000 to 250,000 clones, around 84% of which are singletons. Germline V lookup: CDR1 LNHDA, CDR2 SQIVND (reference sequence). V lost 5 bases and J lost 8; bases outside the gene matches: 8. CDR3 length: 13 residues. Patients of the Seattle cohort, enrolled during active infection, were followed longitudinally.

V usage is TRBV19 and J usage is TRBJ1-1; 7 nucleotides line up with TRBD1. The TCR was taken from a woman of 80 years or more with COVID-19, enrolled during active disease. Source material: peripheral blood. The CDR3 sequence: CASSPEYRGEAFF. The CDR3 coding sequence is TGTGCCAGTAGTCCAGAATACAGGGGAGAAGCTTTCTTT.